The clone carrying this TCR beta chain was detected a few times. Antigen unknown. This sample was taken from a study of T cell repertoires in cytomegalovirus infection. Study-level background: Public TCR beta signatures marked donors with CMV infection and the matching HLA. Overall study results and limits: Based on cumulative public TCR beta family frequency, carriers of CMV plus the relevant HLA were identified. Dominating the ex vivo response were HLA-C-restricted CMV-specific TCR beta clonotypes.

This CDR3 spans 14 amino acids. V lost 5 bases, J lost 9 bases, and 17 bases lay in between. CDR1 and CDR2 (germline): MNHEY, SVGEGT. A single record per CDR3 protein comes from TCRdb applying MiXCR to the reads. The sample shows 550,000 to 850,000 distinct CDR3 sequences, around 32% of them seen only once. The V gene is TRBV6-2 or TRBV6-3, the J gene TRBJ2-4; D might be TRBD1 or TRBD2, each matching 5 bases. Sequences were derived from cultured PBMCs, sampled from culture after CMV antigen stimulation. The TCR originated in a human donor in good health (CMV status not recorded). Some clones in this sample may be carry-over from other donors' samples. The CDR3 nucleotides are TGTGCCAGCAGTCCCACCCGAAATGGGGGCATTCAGTACTTC. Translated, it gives CASSPTRNGGIQYF.